The 12 T cell receptor beta chains reported below all come from one sample, sequenced in a study of blood T cell repertoires in COVID-19 (TCRdb year 2020). The library came from the immunoSEQ multiplex PCR assay. TCRdb obtained this table from immuneACCESS and retained in-frame rearrangements with V and J assigned. These tables miss some clones; where compared with another copy, unresolved V genes account for less than half of the shortfall, and the remainder is unexplained. The sample contains some 160,000 clones, about 80% of them found a single time. The top ten clonotypes cover roughly a tenth of the sample. The material sequenced was peripheral blood. Source of these receptors: a man in his 70s with active or convalescent COVID-19.

The chain is built from TRBV11-2 and TRBJ2-4, with TRBD2 matching over 8 bases. From germline, CDR1 is SGHAT and CDR2 FQNNGV. This CDR3 region has 18 residues. V shed 1 base and J 1 base; nucleotides not matched to a gene: 9. CDR3 in DNA: TGTGCCAGCAGCTTAGGGCAGTGGCGGGAGGTGGCCAAAAACATTCAGTACTTC. This codes for CASSLGQWREVAKNIQYF.

This clone was detected only once. J is TRBJ1-1 and V is TRBV2; maybe TRBD1 (6 bases). Trimming took 9 bases from V and 1 from J, leaving 9 bases between them. Germline values: CDR1 SNHLY, CDR2 FYNNEI. This CDR3 has 12 amino acids. This CDR3 reads CARRTANTEAFF. The CDR3, as DNA: TGTGCCAGAAGGACAGCGAACACTGAAGCTTTCTTT.

The V and J genes are TRBV12-3 or TRBV12-4 and TRBJ1-2; a possible D gene is TRBD1 (6 bases). Trimming took 3 bases from V and 2 from J, leaving 7 bases between them. The CDR3 sequence is 13 residues long. The CDR3 region has the DNA TGTGCCAGCAGTTTTCAGGGGAACTATGGCTACACCTTC. Translated, it gives CASSFQGNYGYTF.

This clone showed up just once. The chain links TRBV27 to TRBJ2-1, with 7 bases aligning to TRBD1. The germline CDR1 and CDR2 sequences are MNHEY and SMNVEV (reference sequence). The CDR3 sequence is 15 residues long. Trimming at V came to 5 bases and at J to 4 bases, leaving 8 bases not matched to a gene. The CDR3 loop reads CASSRTKTGYNEQFF. CDR3 bases: TGTGCCAGCAGTCGTACGAAGACAGGGTACAATGAGCAGTTCTTC.

This chain joins TRBV10-2 and TRBJ2-1; D gene uncertain. The CDR3 has 12 amino acids. Germline CDR1 reads WSHSY; CDR2 reads SAAADI. V lost 6 bases and J 6 bases, leaving 9 bases between the germline ends. DNA for the CDR3: TGCGCCAGCAGAGAATACTCCAATGAGCAGTTCTTC. Protein product: CASREYSNEQFF.

This rearrangement joins TRBV19 to TRBJ1-4, with TRBD1 matching over 7 bases. The CDR3 runs 14 residues. Germline V gives CDR1 LNHDA, CDR2 SQIVND (reference sequence). V was pared by 6 bases and J by 7 bases, with 8 bases of the junction left unmatched. In nucleotides, the CDR3 is TGTGCCAGTAGGGCGACAGGGAAGGGTGAAAAACTGTTTTTT. Amino acid sequence: CASRATGKGEKLFF. The complete variable domain, with remaining parts taken from reference TRBV19 and TRBJ1-4, reads DGGITQSPKYLFRKEGQNVTLSCEQNLNHDAMYWYRQDPGQGLRLIYYSQIVNDFQKGDIAEGYSVSREKKESFPLTVTSAQKNPTAFYLCASRATGKGEKLFFGSGTQLSVL.

This clone was counted between two and nine times. In DNA, the CDR3 is TGCGCCAGCAGCTTGGCGGGACAGGGGTCGACTAACACCGGGGAGCTGTTTTTT. It yields the protein CASSLAGQGSTNTGELFF. This rearrangement joins TRBV5-1 to TRBJ2-2; 10 bases align to TRBD1. V lost 0 bases, J lost 2 bases, and 7 bases stayed unmatched. The CDR3 consists of 18 residues. In germline, CDR1 is SGHRS, CDR2 YFSETQ.

The V gene is TRBV30, the J gene TRBJ2-7; perhaps TRBD2 as D (7 bases). The CDR3 covers 14 residues. CDR1 GTSNPN and CDR2 SVGIG come from the germline V gene (reference sequence). Trimming took off 3 bases at V and 6 bases at J, with 18 bases between the two ends. Written as DNA, the CDR3 is TGTGCCTGGAGCCAAAGGGGGGGCCGGGTCGAGCAGTACTTC. The encoded protein is CAWSQRGGRVEQYF. The full variable domain, in which reference TRBV30 and TRBJ2-7 provide the parts outside the CDR3, is SQTIHQWPATLVQPVGSPLSLECTVEGTSNPNLYWYRQAAGRGLQLLFYSVGIGQISSEVPQNLSASRPQDRQFILSSKKLLLSDSGFYLCAWSQRGGRVEQYFGPGTRLTVT.

The chain is built from TRBV4-3 and TRBJ1-5, with D unclear. V gave up 0 bases and J gave up 0 bases, with 6 bases separating them. Looked up from germline, CDR1 is LGHNA and CDR2 is YSLEER. The CDR3 is 15 amino acids. This chain's CDR3 is CASSQDVLSNQPQHF. The CDR3 DNA reads as TGCGCCAGCAGCCAAGATGTCCTTAGCAATCAGCCCCAGCATTTT.

This rearrangement joins TRBV30 to TRBJ1-1; possibly TRBD1 for D (6 bases). The CDR3 is made up of 13 amino acids. Trimming left V 0 bases short and J 4 bases short, with 9 bases between. Germline CDR1 and CDR2: GTSNPN and SVGIG (reference sequence). CDR3 nucleotides: TGTGCCTGGAGTGTAGGGGGGGGCACTGAAGCTTTCTTT. Residues: CAWSVGGGTEAFF.

With respect to this clone: Other DNA sequences from this sample encode an identical CDR3 as well. The chain couples TRBV5-1 to TRBJ2-1; 8 bases match TRBD2. With 4 bases clipped from V and 4 bases from J, the junction kept 7 bases outside the gene matches. The CDR3 is made up of 15 amino acids. Germline values: CDR1 SGHRS, CDR2 YFSETQ. CDR3 DNA sequence: TGCGCCAGCAGCCTTACTAGCGGAACTTACAATGAGCAGTTCTTC. Its translation is CASSLTSGTYNEQFF.

Only one count was recorded for this clone. This chain links TRBV2 with TRBJ1-4, with TRBD1 matching 9 bases. Germline CDR1 SNHLY, CDR2 FYNNEI. V lost 6 bases, J lost 8 bases, and 4 bases stayed unmatched. CDR3 length: 13 amino acids. The CDR3 reads CASSLDRGEKLFF. The CDR3 nucleotides read TGTGCCAGCAGCCTGGACAGGGGCGAAAAACTGTTTTTT.